This T cell receptor beta chain originates from a study of blood T cells in healthy people across ages. A second about 7 to 11 cycle PCR used barcoded and J-beta primers. TCRdb itself ran the 5' RACE reads through MiXCR, one entry per CDR3 protein. The sample has roughly 1,100,000 distinct CDR3 sequences; under 30% are singletons. This clonotype showed up just a few times. Its antigen is not known. The V and J ends lost 4 bases and 5 bases respectively, with 14 bases between them. CDR3 length: 14 residues. Germline CDR1 SEHNR, CDR2 FQNEAQ (reference sequence). Overall study findings and caveats: Whereas aged donors had fewer naive CD4+ cells, long-lived donors had more of them and higher diversity.

The sample was also linked to a second study, of T cells of mothers and their children. That report notes: Samples came from a few healthy Caucasian mothers and their six children.

The TCR was taken from a girl aged 2 to 9 in good health. Sequencing input: blood. The rearrangement links TRBV7-9 to TRBJ2-5; the D is unclear. The CDR3 region is CASSSDGRAETQYF. CDR3 nucleotides: TGTGCCAGCAGCTCTGACGGACGAGCGGAGACCCAGTACTTC.